This note documents a single T cell receptor beta chain sequence. Its antigen is not known. The data were obtained in a study of cytomegalovirus exposure and HLA in healthy donors. Study findings and constraints: When a later analysis was performed, an Asian-associated ancestry cluster reportedly had fewer N-insertions than the roughly 630-donor mean.

The germline V gene has CDR1 SGHTA and CDR2 FQGNSA. The length of the CDR3 is 15 residues. Researchers ran the PCR with 60 Vbeta and 13 Jbeta primers. Sequencing was performed with immunoSEQ multiplex PCR; in TCRdb, only in-frame clones are kept and a portion is missing. The table records about 180,000 clones, roughly 77% of them present only once. The specimen was PBMCs. This TCR was recovered from a woman younger than 45 in good health and CMV-seropositive. This chain joins TRBV7-2 and TRBJ2-5; 8 bases match TRBD1. The J call is uncertain, as TRBJ2-7 better fits the DNA end. The CDR3 sequence is CASSARQGSSYEQYF. The CDR3 DNA is TGTGCCAGCAGCGCCCGACAGGGGAGCTCCTACGAGCAGTACTTC.